Sequencing of this TCR beta chain was carried out in a study of T cell responses to AZD1222 COVID-19 vaccine (dated by TCRdb to the early 2020s). Broadly, across the study: TCR sequencing was performed for over 230 trial participants, of whom roughly 200 were given two doses of AZD1222 and some 26 were given two doses of MenACWY control vaccine. Trial participants were enrolled into age subgroups of 18-55, 56-69 and 70-plus years, which contained approximately 150, 30 and 60 TCR-sequenced participants, respectively.

Interpreted using the paper, the time point label stands for: about 28 days (+/-7) after the second vaccine dose. AZD1222 recipients whose second dose came at about 4 weeks and those whose second dose came at about 12 weeks were combined into one group, since spike-specific TCR depth and breadth did not differ between the two schedules. Vaccinee samples came from UK trials COV001 and COV002, including a single-blind randomized controlled phase 2/3 trial of AZD1222 (ChAdOx1 nCoV-19) in healthy adults. Trial participant PBMC samples were collected at day 0 and day 28 after the second dose for TCRbeta chain sequencing. Remarks on this clone: The antigen this receptor binds is unknown. No per-base quality is available; no much larger clone lies one base away.

The CDR3 regions of human TCRbeta chains were analyzed by immunosequencing. Processing in the source paper ran as follows. TCRs in the repertoires were matched against a reference library of SARS-CoV-2-specific TCRs that had been generated with the MIRA antigen-specificity platform. Breadth was defined as the fraction of unique TCRs that were SARS-CoV-2-associated. Depth was defined as the fraction of total T cells that were SARS-CoV-2-associated. Using the MIRA data, every spike-specific TCR was mapped to the spike region that the TCR reacted to and assigned to either a CD4 or a CD8 class. Log10-transformed breadth and depth values were compared by one-way ANOVA with Sidak's multiple comparisons tests. TCRdb's version of the immuneACCESS table is confined to in-frame rearrangements and falls short of the full clone set. An unresolved V gene accounts for under half of the shortfall where checked; the remainder is of unknown origin. V and J calls and clone size come straight from that table; D and trimming were deduced from the DNA. The sample contains 80,000 or so clones, 80% to 90% of them found a single time. The biggest ten clones account for about 10% of the sample.

A distance of 15 bases separates the germline ends of V and J, which lose 2 bases and 4 bases respectively. In the germline V gene (reference sequence), CDR1 corresponds to PRHDT and CDR2 to FYEKMQ. Spanning cysteine to phenylalanine, the CDR3 consists of 16 amino acids. Of all the DNA, just the CDR3 is kept, 48 bases in frame from base 1. Study-wide conclusions, independent of this receptor: Most participants were white British and females outnumbered males, and the authors suggested that clonal diversity may have been underestimated. Because no day 14 peak-response samples were available, the repertoires could be characterized only after the peak T cell response. Vaccine-associated CD4 TCRs spanned the whole spike protein, with dominant responses in regions 160-218 and 743-854. Only five to seven AZD1222 recipients were SARS-CoV-2 seropositive at baseline, limiting conclusions about previously exposed vaccinees. Spike-specific TCR breadth and depth rose significantly after two AZD1222 doses compared with day 0 and with MenACWY recipients. In the small 56-69-year group, the increase in depth fell short of significance, most likely because of low power. Nearly half of unique spike-specific TCRs reportedly recognized epitopes outside regions mutated in the B.1.351 and B.1.1.7 variants.

The chain joins TRBV13 to TRBJ2-1; the D region may be TRBD1 or TRBD2, each matching 6 bases equally. The sequencing used peripheral blood, collected 28 days after the second AZD1222 dose. This receptor was identified in an adult who received the AZD1222 COVID-19 vaccine. The CDR3 sequence is CASSLRGASSYNEQFF. The DNA sequence reads TGTGCCAGCAGCTTAAGGGGGGCCAGTTCATACAATGAGCAGTTCTTC.